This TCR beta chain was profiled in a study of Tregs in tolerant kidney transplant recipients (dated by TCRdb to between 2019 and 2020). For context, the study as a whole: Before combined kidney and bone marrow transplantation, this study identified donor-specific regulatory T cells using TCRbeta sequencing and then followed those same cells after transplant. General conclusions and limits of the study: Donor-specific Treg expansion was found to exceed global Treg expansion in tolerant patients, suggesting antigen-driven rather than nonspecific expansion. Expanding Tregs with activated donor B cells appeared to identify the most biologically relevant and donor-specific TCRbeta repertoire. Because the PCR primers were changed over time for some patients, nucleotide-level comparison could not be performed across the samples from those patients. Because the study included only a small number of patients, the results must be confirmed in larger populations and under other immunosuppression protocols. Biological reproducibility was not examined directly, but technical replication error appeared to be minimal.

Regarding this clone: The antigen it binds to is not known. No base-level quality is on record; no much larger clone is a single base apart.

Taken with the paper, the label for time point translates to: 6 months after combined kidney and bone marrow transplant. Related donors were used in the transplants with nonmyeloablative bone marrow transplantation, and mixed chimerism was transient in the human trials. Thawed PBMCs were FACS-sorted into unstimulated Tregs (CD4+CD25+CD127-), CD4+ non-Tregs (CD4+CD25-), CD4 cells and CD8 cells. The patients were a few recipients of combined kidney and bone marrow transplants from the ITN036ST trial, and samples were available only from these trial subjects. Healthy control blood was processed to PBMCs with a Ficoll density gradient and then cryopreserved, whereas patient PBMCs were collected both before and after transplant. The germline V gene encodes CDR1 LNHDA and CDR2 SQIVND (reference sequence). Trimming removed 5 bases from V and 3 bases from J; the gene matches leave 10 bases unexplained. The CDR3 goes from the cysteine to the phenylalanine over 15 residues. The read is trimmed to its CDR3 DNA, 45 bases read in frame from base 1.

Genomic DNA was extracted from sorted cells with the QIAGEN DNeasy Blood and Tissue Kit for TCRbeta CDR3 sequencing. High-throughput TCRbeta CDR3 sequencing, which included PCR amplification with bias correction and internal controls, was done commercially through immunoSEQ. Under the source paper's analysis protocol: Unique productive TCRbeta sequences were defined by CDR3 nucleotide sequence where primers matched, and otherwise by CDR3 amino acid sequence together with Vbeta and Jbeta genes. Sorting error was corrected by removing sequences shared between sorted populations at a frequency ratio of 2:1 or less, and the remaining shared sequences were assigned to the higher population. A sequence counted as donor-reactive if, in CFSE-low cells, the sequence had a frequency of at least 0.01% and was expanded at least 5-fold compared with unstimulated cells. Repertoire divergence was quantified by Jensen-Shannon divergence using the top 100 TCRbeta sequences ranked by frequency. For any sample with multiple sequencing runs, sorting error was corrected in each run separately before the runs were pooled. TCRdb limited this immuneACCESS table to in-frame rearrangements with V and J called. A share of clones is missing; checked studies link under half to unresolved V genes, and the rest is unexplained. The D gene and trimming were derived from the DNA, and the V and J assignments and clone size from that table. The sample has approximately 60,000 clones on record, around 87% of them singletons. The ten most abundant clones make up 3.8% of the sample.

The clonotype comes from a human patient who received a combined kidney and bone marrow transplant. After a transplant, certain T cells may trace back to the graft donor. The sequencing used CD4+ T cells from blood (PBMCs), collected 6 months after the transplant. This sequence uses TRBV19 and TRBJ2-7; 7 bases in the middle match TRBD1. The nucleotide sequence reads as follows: TGTGCCAGTAGTGCAAGCGGACAGGCCGACTACGAGCAGTACTTC. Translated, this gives CASSASGQADYEQYF.